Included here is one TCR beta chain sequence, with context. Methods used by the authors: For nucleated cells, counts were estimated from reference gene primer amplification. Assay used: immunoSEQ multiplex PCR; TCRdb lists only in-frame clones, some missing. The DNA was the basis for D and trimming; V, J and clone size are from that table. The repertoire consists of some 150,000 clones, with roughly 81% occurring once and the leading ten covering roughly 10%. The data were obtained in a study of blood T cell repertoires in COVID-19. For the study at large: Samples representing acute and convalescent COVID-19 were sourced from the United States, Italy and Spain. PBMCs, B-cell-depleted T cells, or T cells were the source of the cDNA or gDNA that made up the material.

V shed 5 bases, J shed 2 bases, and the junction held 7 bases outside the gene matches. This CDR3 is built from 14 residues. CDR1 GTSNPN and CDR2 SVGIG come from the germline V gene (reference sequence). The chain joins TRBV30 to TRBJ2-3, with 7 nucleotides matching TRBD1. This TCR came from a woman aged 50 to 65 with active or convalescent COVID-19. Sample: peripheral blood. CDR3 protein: CAWGDSRPTDTQYF. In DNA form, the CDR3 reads TGTGCCTGGGGGGACAGTAGACCCACAGATACGCAGTATTTT.